This T cell receptor (beta chain) was documented in a study of blood T cell repertoires in COVID-19. About the research overall: The study drew acute and convalescent COVID-19 samples from the United States, Italy and Spain.

Data came from immunoSEQ multiplex PCR; TCRdb stores just in-frame clones and leaves some out. The sample shows about 94,000 clones, 80% to 85% of them seen only once. The germline gives CDR1 LNHDA, CDR2 SQIVND (reference sequence). This CDR3 has 14 residues. Trimming cost V 1 base and J 7 bases, with 11 bases left between them. The sequence derives from a man aged 55 to 69 with acute or convalescent COVID-19. The genes are TRBV19 and TRBJ1-5, with a weak D call TRBD1 (5 bases). Material for sequencing was peripheral blood. CDR3: CASSIVQGGQPQHF. CDR3 bases: TGTGCCAGTAGTATAGTTCAGGGTGGCCAGCCCCAGCATTTT.